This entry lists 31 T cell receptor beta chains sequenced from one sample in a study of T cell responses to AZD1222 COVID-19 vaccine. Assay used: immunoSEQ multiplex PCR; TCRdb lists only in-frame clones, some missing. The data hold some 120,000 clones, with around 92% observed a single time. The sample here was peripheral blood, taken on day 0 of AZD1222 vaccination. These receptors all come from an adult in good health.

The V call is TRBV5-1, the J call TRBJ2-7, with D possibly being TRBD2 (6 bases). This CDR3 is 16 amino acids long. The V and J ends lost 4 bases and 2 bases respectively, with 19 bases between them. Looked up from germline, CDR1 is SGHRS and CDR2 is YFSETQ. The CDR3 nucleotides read TGCGCCAGCAGCGTCCCGGGAGCCACACTTGCCTACGAGCAGTACTTC. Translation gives CASSVPGATLAYEQYF.

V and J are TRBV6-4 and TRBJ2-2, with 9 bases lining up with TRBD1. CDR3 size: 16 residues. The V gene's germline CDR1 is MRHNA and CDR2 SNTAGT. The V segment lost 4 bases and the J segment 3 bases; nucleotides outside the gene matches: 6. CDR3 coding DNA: TGTGCCAGCAGTGCTGGGACAGGGCTGGACACCGGGGAGCTGTTTTTT. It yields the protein CASSAGTGLDTGELFF.

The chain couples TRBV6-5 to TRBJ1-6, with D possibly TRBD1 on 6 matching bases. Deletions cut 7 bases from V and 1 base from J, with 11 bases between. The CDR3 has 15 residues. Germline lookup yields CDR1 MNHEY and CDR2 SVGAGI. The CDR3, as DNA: TGTGCCAGCATTCAGGGGATATCCTATAATTCACCCCTCCACTTT. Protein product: CASIQGISYNSPLHF.

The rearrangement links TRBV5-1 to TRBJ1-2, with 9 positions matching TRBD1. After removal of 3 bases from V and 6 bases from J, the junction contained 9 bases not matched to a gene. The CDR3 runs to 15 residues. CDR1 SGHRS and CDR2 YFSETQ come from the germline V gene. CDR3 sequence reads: CASSSPGQGVHGYTF. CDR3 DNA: TGCGCCAGCAGCTCTCCGGGACAGGGAGTACATGGCTACACCTTC.

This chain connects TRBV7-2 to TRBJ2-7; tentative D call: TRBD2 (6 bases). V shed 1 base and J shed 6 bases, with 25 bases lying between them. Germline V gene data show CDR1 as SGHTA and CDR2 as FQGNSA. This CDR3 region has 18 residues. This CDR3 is CASSLDPTGWGRSLEQYF. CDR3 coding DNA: TGTGCCAGCAGCTTAGATCCCACGGGCTGGGGGAGGTCTCTCGAGCAGTACTTC. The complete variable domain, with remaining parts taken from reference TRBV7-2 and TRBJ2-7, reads GAGVSQSPSNKVTEKGKDVELRCDPISGHTALYWYRQSLGQGLEFLIYFQGNSAPDKSGLPSDRFSAERTGGSVSTLTIQRTQQEDSAVYLCASSLDPTGWGRSLEQYFGPGTRLTVT.

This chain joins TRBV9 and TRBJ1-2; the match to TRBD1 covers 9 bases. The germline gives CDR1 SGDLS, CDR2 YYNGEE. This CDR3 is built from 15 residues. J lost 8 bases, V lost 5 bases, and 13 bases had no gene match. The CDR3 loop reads CASSDALDRGEGYTF. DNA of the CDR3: TGTGCCAGCAGTGATGCCCTCGACAGGGGGGAGGGCTACACCTTC. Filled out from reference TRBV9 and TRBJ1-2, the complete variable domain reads DSGVTQTPKHLITATGQRVTLRCSPRSGDLSVYWYQQSLDQGLQFLIQYYNGEERAKGNILERFSAQQFPDLHSELNLSSLELGDSALYFCASSDALDRGEGYTFGSGTRLTVV.

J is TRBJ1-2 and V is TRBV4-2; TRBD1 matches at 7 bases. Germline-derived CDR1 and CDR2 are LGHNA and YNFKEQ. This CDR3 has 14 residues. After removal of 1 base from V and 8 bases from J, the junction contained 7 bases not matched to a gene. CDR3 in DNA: TGTGCCAGCAGCCAAGTGGGACAGACCCCCGGCTACACCTTC. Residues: CASSQVGQTPGYTF.

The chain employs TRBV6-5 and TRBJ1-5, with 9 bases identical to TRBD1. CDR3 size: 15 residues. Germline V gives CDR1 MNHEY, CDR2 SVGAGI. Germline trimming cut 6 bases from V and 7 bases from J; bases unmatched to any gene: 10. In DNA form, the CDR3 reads TGTGCCAGCAGACCGAGAACAGGGGGCGGACAGCCCCAGCATTTT. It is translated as CASRPRTGGGQPQHF.

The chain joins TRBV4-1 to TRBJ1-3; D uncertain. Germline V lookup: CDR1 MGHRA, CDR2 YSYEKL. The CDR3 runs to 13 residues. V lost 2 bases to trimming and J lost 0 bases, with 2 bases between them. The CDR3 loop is CASSQNSGNTIYF. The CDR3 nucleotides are TGCGCCAGCAGCCAAAACTCTGGAAACACCATATATTTT.

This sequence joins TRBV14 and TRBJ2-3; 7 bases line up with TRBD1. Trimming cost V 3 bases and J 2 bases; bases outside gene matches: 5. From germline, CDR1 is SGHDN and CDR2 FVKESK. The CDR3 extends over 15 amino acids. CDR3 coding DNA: TGTGCCAGCAGCCAGAGACAGGGTTACACAGATACGCAGTATTTT. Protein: CASSQRQGYTDTQYF.

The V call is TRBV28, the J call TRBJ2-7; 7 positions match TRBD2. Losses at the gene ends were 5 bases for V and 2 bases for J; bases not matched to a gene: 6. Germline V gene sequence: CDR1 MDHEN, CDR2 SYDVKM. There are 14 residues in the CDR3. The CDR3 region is CASSDAGVTYEQYF. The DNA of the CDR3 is TGTGCCAGCAGTGATGCGGGAGTGACCTACGAGCAGTACTTC. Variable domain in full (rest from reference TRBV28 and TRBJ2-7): DVKVTQSSRYLVKRTGEKVFLECVQDMDHENMFWYRQDPGLGLRLIYFSYDVKMKEKGDIPEGYSVSREKKERFSLILESASTNQTSMYLCASSDAGVTYEQYFGPGTRLTVT.

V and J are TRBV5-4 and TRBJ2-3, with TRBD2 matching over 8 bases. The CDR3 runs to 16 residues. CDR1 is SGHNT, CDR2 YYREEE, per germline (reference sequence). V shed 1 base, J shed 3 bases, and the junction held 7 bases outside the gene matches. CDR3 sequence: CASSLRKSGRTDTQYF. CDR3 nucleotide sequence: TGTGCCAGCAGCTTGCGTAAAAGCGGGAGAACAGATACGCAGTATTTT.

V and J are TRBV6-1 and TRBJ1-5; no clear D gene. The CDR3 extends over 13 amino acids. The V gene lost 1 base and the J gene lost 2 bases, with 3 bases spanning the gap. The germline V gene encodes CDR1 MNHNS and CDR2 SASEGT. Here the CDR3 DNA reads TGTGCCAGCAGTGAAGAGGGCAATCAGCCCCAGCATTTT. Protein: CASSEEGNQPQHF.

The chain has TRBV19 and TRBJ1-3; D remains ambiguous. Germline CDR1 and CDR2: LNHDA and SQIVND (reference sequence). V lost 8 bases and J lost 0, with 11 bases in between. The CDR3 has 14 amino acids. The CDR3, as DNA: TGTGCCAGTCGAACAACTTCCTCTGGAAACACCATATATTTT. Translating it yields CASRTTSSGNTIYF. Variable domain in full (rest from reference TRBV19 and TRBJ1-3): DGGITQSPKYLFRKEGQNVTLSCEQNLNHDAMYWYRQDPGQGLRLIYYSQIVNDFQKGDIAEGYSVSREKKESFPLTVTSAQKNPTAFYLCASRTTSSGNTIYFGEGSWLTVV.

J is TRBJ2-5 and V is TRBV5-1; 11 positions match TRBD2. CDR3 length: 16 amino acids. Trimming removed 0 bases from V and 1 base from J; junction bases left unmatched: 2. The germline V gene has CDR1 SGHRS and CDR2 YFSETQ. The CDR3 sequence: CASSLAGTSGQETQYF. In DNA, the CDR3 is TGCGCCAGCAGCTTGGCCGGGACTAGCGGCCAAGAGACCCAGTACTTC.

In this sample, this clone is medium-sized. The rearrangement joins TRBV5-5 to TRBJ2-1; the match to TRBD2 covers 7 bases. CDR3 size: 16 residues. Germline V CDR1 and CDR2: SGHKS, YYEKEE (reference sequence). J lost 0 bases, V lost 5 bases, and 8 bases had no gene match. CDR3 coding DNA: TGTGCCAGCAGTCCTACCGGGACTATCTCCTACAATGAGCAGTTCTTC. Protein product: CASSPTGTISYNEQFF.

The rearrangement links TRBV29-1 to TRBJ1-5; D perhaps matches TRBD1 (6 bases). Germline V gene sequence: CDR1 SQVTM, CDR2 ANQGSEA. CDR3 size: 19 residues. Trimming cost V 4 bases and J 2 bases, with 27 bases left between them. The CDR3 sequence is CSVVLLGQGLGKGNQPQHF. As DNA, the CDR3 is TGCAGCGTTGTCCTCCTGGGCCAGGGGTTGGGGAAGGGCAATCAGCCCCAGCATTTT.

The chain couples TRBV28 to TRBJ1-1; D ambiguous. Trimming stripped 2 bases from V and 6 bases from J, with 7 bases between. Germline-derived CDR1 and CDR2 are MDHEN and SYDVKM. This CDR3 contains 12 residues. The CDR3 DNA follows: TGTGCCAGCAGTTTACCCGTCTCTGAAGCTTTCTTT. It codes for CASSLPVSEAFF.

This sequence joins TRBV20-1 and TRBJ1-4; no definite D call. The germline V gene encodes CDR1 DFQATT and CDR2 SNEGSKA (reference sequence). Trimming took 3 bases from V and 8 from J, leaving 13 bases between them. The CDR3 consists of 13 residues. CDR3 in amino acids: CSASGVGREKLFF. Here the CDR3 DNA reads TGCAGTGCTAGTGGCGTGGGGAGGGAAAAACTGTTTTTT.

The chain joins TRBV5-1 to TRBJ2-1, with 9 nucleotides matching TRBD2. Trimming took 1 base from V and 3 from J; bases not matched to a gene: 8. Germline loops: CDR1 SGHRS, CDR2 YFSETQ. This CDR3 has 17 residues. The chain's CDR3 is CASSLRTSDLLYNEQFF. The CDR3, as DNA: TGCGCCAGCAGCTTGAGGACTAGCGACCTACTCTACAATGAGCAGTTCTTC.

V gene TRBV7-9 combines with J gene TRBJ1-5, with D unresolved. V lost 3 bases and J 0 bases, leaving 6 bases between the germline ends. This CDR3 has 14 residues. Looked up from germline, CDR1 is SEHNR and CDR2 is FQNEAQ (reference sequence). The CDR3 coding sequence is TGTGCCAGCAGCTTTGAGGGTAGCAATCAGCCCCAGCATTTT. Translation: CASSFEGSNQPQHF.

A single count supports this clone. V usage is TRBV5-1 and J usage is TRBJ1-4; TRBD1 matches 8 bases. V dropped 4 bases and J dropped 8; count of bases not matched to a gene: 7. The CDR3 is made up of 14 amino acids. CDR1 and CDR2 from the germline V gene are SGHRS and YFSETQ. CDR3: CASSLGTGGEKLFF. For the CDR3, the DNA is TGCGCCAGCAGCCTCGGGACAGGTGGCGAAAAACTGTTTTTT.

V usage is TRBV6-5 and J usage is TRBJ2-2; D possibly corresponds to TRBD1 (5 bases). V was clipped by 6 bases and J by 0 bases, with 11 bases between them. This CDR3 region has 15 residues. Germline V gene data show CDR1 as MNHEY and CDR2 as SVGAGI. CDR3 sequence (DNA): TGTGCCAGCAGATCGTACAGGACGAACACCGGGGAGCTGTTTTTT. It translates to CASRSYRTNTGELFF.

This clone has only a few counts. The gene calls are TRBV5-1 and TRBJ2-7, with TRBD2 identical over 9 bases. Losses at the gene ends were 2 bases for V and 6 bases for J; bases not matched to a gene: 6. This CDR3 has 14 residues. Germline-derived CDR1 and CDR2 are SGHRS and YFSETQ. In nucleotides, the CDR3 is TGCGCCAGCAGCTTATCGGCGGGAGGGCCCGAGCAGTACTTC. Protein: CASSLSAGGPEQYF.

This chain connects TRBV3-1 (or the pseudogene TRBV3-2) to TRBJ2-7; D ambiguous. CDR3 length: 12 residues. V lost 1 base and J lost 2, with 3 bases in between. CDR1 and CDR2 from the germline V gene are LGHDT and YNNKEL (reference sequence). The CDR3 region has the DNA TGTGCCAGCAGCCAAGGGCCCTACGAGCAGTACTTC. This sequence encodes CASSQGPYEQYF.

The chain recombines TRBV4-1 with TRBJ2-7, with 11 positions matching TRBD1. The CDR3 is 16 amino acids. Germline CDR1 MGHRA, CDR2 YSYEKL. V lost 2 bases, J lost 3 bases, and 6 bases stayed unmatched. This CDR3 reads CASSQLPGQGDYEQYF. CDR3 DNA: TGCGCCAGCAGCCAACTTCCGGGACAGGGGGACTACGAGCAGTACTTC.

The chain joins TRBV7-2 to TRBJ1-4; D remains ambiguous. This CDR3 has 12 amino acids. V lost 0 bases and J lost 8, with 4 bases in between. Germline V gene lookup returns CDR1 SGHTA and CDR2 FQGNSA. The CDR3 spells CASSLASEKLFF. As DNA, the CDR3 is TGTGCCAGCAGCTTAGCATCGGAAAAACTGTTTTTT.

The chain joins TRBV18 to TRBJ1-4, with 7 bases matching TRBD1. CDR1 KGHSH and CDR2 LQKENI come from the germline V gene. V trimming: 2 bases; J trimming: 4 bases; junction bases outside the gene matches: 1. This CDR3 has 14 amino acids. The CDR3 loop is CASSPNRGNEKLFF. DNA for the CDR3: TGTGCCAGCTCACCAAACAGGGGTAATGAAAAACTGTTTTTT.

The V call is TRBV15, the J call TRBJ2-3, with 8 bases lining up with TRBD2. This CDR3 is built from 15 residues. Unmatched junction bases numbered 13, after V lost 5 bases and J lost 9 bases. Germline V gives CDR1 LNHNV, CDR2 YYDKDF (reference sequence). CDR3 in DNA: TGTGCCACCAGCGGCGGGGGACTAGTACCTCCCACGCAGTATTTT. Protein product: CATSGGGLVPPTQYF.

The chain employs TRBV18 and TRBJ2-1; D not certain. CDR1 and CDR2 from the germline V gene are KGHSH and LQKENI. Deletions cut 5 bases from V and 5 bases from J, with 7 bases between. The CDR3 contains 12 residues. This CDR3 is CASSSPNNEQFF. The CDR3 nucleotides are TGTGCCAGCTCATCTCCCAACAATGAGCAGTTCTTC.

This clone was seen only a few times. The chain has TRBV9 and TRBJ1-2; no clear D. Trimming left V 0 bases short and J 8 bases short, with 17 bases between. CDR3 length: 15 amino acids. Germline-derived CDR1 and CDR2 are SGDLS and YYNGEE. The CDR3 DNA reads TGTGCCAGCAGCGTAGAAGAGAATAACTATCGCGGCTACACCTTC. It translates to CASSVEENNYRGYTF.